This T cell receptor (beta chain) appears in the sequencing data of a study of T cell changes during pregnancy in multiple sclerosis. Assay: immunoSEQ multiplex PCR; the TCRdb copy retains only in-frame clones and omits some. The sample lists 100,000 to 150,000 clones, roughly 92% occurring once. This CDR3 region has 15 residues. The germline CDR1 and CDR2 sequences are MNHEY and SVGAGI. The trim removed 4 bases at V and 0 bases at J, leaving 5 bases unmatched. The input for sequencing was peripheral blood, taken before pregnancy. The origin of this receptor is a female donor with multiple sclerosis, enrolled in a pregnancy study. The chain is built from TRBV6-5 and TRBJ2-7; 8 positions agree with TRBD1. CDR3 loop: CASSLRDRSSYEQYF. The CDR3 DNA reads as TGTGCCAGCAGTTTACGGGACAGGAGCTCCTACGAGCAGTACTTC.